This section outlines one T cell receptor beta chain sequence together with its context. The V gene's germline CDR1 is LNHDA and CDR2 SQIVND (reference sequence). V was cut by 3 bases and J by 0 bases, with 9 bases left in between. This CDR3 has 15 residues. These data are taken from a study of T cell changes during pregnancy in multiple sclerosis. TCRdb's table, derived via immunoSEQ multiplex PCR, lists solely in-frame clones and lacks some. This table holds 68,000 or so clones, just over 90% found once. The chain joins TRBV19 to TRBJ1-5; no clear D gene. The specimen was peripheral blood, collected in the second trimester of pregnancy. This TCR derives from a female donor in good health, enrolled as a control in a pregnancy study. CDR3 region: CASSIATYSNQPQHF. The CDR3 coding sequence is TGTGCCAGTAGTATTGCCACATATAGCAATCAGCCCCAGCATTTT.